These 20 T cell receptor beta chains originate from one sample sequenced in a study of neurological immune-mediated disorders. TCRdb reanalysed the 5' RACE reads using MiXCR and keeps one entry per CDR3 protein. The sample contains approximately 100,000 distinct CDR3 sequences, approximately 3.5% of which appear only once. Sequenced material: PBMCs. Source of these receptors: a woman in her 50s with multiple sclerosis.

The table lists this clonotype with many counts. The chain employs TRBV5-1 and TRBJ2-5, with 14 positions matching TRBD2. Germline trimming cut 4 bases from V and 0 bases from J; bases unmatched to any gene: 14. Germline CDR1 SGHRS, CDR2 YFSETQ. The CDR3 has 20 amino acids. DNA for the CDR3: TGCGCCAGCAGCCCCTACGGGACTAGCGGGGGCGGCCGGTACCAAGAGACCCAGTACTTC. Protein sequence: CASSPYGTSGGGRYQETQYF.

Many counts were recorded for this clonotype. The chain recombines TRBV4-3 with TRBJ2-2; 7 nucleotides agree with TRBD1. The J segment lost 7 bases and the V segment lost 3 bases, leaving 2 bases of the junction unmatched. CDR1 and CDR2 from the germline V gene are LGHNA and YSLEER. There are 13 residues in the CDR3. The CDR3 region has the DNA TGCGCCAGCAGCCACGGACAGGTCGGGGAGCTGTTTTTT. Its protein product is CASSHGQVGELFF.

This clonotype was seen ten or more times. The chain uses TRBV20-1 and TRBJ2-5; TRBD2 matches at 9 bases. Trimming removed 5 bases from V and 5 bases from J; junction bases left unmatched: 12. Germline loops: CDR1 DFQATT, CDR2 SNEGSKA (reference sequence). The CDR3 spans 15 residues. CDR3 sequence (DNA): TGCAGTGCTCCCAGGGGTAGCGGGGGTGGGGAGACCCAGTACTTC. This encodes CSAPRGSGGGETQYF.

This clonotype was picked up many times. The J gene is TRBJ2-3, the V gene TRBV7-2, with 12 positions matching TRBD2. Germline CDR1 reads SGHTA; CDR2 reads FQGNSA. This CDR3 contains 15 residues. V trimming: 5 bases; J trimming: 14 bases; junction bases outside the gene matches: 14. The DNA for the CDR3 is TGTGCCAGCAGCCAAACCGGACTAGCGGGACTAACGACGTATTTT. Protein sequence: CASSQTGLAGLTTYF.

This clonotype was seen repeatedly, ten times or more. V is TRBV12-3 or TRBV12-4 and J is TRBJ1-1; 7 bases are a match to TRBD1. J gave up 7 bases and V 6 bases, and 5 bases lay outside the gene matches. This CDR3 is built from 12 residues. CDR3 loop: CASSRNRGEAFF. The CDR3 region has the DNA TGTGCCAGCAGCCGAAACAGGGGTGAAGCTTTCTTT.

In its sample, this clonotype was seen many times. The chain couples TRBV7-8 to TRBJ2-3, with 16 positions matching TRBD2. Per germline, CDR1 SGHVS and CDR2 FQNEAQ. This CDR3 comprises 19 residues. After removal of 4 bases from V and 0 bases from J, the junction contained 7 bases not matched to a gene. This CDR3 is CASSSGLAGGGLSTDTQYF. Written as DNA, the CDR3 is TGTGCCAGCAGCTCGGGACTAGCGGGGGGGGGACTCAGCACAGATACGCAGTATTTT. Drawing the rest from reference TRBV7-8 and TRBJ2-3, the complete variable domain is GAGVSQSPRYKVAKRGQDVALRCDPISGHVSLFWYQQALGQGPEFLTYFQNEAQLDKSGLPSDRFFAERPEGSVSTLKIQRTQQEDSAVYLCASSSGLAGGGLSTDTQYFGPGTRLTVL.

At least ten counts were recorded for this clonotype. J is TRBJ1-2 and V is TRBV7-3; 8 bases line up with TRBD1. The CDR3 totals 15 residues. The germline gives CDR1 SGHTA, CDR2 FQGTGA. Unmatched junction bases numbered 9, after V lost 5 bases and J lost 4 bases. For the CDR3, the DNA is TGTGCCAGCAGCCCTGGGGCAGGGGGCACCTATGGCTACACCTTC. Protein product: CASSPGAGGTYGYTF.

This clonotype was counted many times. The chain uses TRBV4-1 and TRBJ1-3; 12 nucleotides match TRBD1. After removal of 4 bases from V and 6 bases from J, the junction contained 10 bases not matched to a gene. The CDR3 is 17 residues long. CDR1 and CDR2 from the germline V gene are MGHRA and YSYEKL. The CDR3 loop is CASSLTAGTGGLNTIYF. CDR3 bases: TGCGCCAGCAGCCTGACTGCCGGGACAGGGGGCCTAAACACCATATATTTT.

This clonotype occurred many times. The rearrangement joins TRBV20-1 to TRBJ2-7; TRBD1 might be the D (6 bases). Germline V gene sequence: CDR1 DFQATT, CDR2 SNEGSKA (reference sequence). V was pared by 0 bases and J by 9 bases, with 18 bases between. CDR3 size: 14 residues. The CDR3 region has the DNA TGCAGTGCTAGAGATCCTCTACAGGGAAACGCGCAGTACTTC. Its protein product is CSARDPLQGNAQYF.

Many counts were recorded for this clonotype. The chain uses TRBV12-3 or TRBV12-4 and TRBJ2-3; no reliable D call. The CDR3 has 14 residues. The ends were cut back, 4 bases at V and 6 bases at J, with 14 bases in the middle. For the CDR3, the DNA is TGTGCCAGCAGTTCGGATGTAGGGTCTGATACGCAGTATTTT. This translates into CASSSDVGSDTQYF.

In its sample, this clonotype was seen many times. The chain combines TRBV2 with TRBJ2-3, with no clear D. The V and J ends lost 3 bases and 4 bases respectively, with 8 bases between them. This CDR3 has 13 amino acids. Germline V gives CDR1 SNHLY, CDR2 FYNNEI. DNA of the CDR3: TGTGCCAGCAGTGATGGCGCCGCAGATACGCAGTATTTT. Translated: CASSDGAADTQYF.

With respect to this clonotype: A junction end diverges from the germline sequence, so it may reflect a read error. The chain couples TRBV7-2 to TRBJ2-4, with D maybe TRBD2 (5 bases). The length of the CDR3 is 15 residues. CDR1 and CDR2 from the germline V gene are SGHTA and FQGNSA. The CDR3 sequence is CVSSFARGDKNIQYF. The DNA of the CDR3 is TGTGTCAGCAGCTTCGCACGGGGAGACAAAAACATTCAGTACTTC. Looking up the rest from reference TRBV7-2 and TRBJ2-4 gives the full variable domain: GAGVSQSPSNKVTEKGKDVELRCDPISGHTALYWYRQSLGQGLEFLIYFQGNSAPDKSGLPSDRFSAERTGGSVSTLTIQRTQQEDSAVYLCVSSFARGDKNIQYFGAGTRLSVL.

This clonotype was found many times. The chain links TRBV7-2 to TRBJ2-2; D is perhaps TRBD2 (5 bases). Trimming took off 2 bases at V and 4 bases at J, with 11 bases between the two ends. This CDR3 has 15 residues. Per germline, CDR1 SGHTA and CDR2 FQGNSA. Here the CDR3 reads CASSLSPSSTGELFF. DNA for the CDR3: TGTGCCAGCAGCTTATCCCCTAGCAGCACCGGGGAGCTGTTTTTT.

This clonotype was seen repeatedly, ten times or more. The CDR3 nucleotides read TGTGCCAGCTTTGGTGCGGGGGAGACCCAGTACTTC. Translating it yields CASFGAGETQYF. The chain combines TRBV7-9 with TRBJ2-5; TRBD2 might be the D (6 bases). Trimming cost V 8 bases and J 5 bases, with 12 bases left between them. The CDR3 spans 12 residues. The germline V gene encodes CDR1 SEHNR and CDR2 FQNEAQ (reference sequence).

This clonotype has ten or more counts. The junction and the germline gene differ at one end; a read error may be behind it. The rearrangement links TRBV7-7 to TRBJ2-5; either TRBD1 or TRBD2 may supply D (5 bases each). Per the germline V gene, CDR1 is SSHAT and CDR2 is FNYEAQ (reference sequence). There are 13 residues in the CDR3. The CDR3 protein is CASSFGAEETQYF. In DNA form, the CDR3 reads TGTGCTAGCAGCTTCGGGGCCGAAGAGACCCAGTACTTC.

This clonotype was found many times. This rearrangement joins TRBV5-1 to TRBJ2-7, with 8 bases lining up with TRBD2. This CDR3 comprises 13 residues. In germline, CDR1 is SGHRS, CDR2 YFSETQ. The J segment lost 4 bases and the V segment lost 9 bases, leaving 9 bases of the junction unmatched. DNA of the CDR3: TGCGCCACCTTCCGCGGCGGGAGGTACGAGCAGTACTTC. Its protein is CATFRGGRYEQYF.

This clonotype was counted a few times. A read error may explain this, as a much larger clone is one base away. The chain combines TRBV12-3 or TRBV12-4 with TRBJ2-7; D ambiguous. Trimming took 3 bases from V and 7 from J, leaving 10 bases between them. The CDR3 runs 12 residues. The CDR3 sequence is CASSLDGEEQYF. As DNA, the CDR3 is TGTGCCAGCAGTTTGGACGGTGAAGAGCAGTACTTC.

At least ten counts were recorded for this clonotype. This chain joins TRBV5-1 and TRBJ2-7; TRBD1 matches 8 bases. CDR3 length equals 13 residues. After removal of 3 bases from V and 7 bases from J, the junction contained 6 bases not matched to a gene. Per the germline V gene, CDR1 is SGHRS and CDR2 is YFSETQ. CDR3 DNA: TGCGCCAGCAGCTCGGGACAGGTGAGGGAGCAGTACTTC. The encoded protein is CASSSGQVREQYF.

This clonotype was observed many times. CDR3 loop: CASSRGLAGPGSSYNEQFF. In nucleotides, the CDR3 is TGCGCCAGCAGCCGAGGACTAGCGGGGCCTGGGAGCTCCTACAATGAGCAGTTCTTC. The chain recombines TRBV5-1 with TRBJ2-1; TRBD2 matches at 12 bases. V shed 4 bases, J shed 0 bases, and the junction held 11 bases outside the gene matches. CDR3 length: 19 amino acids. The V gene's germline CDR1 is SGHRS and CDR2 YFSETQ.

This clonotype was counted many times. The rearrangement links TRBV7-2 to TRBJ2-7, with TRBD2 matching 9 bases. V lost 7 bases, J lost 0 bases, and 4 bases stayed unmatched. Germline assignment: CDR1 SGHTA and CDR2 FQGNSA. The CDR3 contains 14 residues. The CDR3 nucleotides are TGTGCCAGCACGGCGGGGGGGGCCTCCTACGAGCAGTACTTC. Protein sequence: CASTAGGASYEQYF.